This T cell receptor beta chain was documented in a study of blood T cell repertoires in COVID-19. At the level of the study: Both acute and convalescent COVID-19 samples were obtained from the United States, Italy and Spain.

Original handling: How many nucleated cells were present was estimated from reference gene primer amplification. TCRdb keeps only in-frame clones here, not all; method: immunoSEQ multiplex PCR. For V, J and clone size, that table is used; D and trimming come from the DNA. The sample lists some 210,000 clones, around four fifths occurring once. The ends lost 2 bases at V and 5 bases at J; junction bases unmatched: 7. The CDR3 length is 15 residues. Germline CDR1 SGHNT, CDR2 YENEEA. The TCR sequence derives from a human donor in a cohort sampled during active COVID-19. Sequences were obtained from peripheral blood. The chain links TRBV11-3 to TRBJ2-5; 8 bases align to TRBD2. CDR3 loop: CASSLNAGGAETQYF. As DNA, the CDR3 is TGTGCCAGCAGCTTAAATGCGGGGGGCGCGGAGACCCAGTACTTC. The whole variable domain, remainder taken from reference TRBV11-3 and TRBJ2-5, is EAGVVQSPRYKIIEKKQPVAFWCNPISGHNTLYWYLQNLGQGPELLIRYENEEAVDDSQLPKDRFSAERLKGVDSTLKIQPAELGDSAVYLCASSLNAGGAETQYFGPGTRLLVL.